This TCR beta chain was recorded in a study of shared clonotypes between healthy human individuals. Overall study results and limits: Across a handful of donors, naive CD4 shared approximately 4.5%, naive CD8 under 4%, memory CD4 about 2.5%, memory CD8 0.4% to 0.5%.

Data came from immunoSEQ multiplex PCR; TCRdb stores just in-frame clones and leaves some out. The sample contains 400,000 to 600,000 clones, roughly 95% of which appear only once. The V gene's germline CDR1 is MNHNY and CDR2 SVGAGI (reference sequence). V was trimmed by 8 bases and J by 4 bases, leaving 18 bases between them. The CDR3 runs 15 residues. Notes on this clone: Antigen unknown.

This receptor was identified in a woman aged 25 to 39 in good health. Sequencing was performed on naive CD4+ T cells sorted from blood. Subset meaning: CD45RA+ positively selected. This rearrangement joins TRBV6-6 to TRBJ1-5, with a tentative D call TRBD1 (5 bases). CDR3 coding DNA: TGTGCCAGCGCCCGGGCCGGGGGGAGAAATCAGCCCCAGCATTTT. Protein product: CASARAGGRNQPQHF.